The 12 T cell receptor beta chains presented below share a single source sample, sequenced in a study of technical replicates of blood from several donors. Profiled with immunoSEQ multiplex PCR; TCRdb holds only in-frame clones, not every one. The sample carries about 84,000 clones, about 97% recorded once. Sequencing was done on a sample of T cells isolated from PBMCs. The receptors derive from a human donor in good health.

The chain uses TRBV30 and TRBJ1-1; possibly TRBD1 for D (5 bases). Trimming took off 0 bases at V and 1 base at J, with 12 bases between the two ends. Germline assignment: CDR1 GTSNPN and CDR2 SVGIG (reference sequence). This CDR3 is built from 15 residues. The CDR3: CAWSVKGIRNTEAFF. The CDR3 DNA reads TGTGCCTGGAGTGTAAAGGGGATCAGGAACACTGAAGCTTTCTTT.

This clone was seen once. The chain is built from TRBV18 and TRBJ1-1, with 9 bases that match TRBD1. In germline, CDR1 is KGHSH, CDR2 LQKENI. The CDR3 is 13 amino acids. V lost 4 bases and J lost 5; bases outside the gene matches: 2. The CDR3 DNA is TGTGCCAGCTCACGGACAGGGGAGACTGAAGCTTTCTTT. Encoded protein: CASSRTGETEAFF.

CDR3 protein: CASSLITGTGTDNEQFF. In DNA form, the CDR3 reads TGTGCCAGCAGCTTAATCACTGGGACAGGGACGGACAATGAGCAGTTCTTC. This sequence joins TRBV7-9 and TRBJ2-1; 9 bases match TRBD1. V gave up 2 bases and J gave up 5 bases; unmatched junction bases: 10. The CDR3 covers 17 residues. Germline V gene data show CDR1 as SEHNR and CDR2 as FQNEAQ (reference sequence).

This sequence joins TRBV12-5 and TRBJ1-1, with 8 nucleotides matching TRBD1. Germline V gene data show CDR1 as LGHNT and CDR2 as FRNRAP. With 0 bases clipped from V and 7 bases from J, the junction kept 7 bases outside the gene matches. The CDR3 length is 15 residues. The CDR3 nucleotides are TGTGCTAGTGGTTTGGTACGTAACAGGGGGTTTGAAGCTTTCTTT. It codes for CASGLVRNRGFEAFF. Looking up the rest from reference TRBV12-5 and TRBJ1-1 gives the full variable domain: DARVTQTPRHKVTEMGQEVTMRCQPILGHNTVFWYRQTMMQGLELLAYFRNRAPLDDSGMPKDRFSAEMPDATLATLKIQPSEPRDSAVYFCASGLVRNRGFEAFFGQGTRLTVV.

J is TRBJ2-7 and V is TRBV4-1; maybe TRBD2 (6 bases). The V end was cut by 4 bases, the J end by 2 bases, with 15 bases between. CDR1 and CDR2 from the germline V gene are MGHRA and YSYEKL. The CDR3 extends over 15 amino acids. Here the CDR3 reads CASSPWVSGTYEQYF. CDR3 bases: TGCGCCAGCAGCCCTTGGGTTAGCGGTACCTACGAGCAGTACTTC.

This rearrangement joins TRBV7-2 to TRBJ1-2; 8 positions match TRBD1. V trimming: 2 bases; J trimming: 8 bases; junction bases outside the gene matches: 7. The CDR3 is 14 amino acids. Per germline, CDR1 SGHTA and CDR2 FQGNSA. The CDR3 sequence is CASSLLPTGDGYTF. The CDR3 nucleotides read TGTGCCAGCAGCTTACTCCCGACAGGGGACGGCTACACCTTC.

This sequence joins TRBV18 and TRBJ2-3; weak D call: TRBD1 (7 bases). V was trimmed by 4 bases and J by 2 bases, leaving 13 bases between them. There are 15 residues in the CDR3. Germline V CDR1 and CDR2: KGHSH, LQKENI. CDR3 amino acids: CASSLQGDSTDTQYF. The CDR3 bases are TGTGCCAGCTCACTTCAGGGGGACTCCACAGATACGCAGTATTTT.

V gene TRBV9 combines with J gene TRBJ2-7; 7 nucleotides match TRBD2. Losses at the gene ends were 4 bases for V and 6 bases for J; bases not matched to a gene: 10. This CDR3 has 14 amino acids. Germline CDR1 and CDR2: SGDLS and YYNGEE. The DNA of the CDR3 is TGTGCCAGCAGCCCTACTAGCGCCTCCCTCGAGCAGTACTTC. Amino acid sequence: CASSPTSASLEQYF.

This chain links TRBV18 with TRBJ2-5; D is undetermined. V lost 3 bases, J lost 0 bases, and 8 bases lay in between. The CDR3 extends over 14 amino acids. CDR1 and CDR2 from the germline V gene are KGHSH and LQKENI. CDR3 region: CASSPDANQETQYF. CDR3 nucleotides: TGTGCCAGCTCACCCGATGCGAACCAAGAGACCCAGTACTTC.

This clone has only one observation. The chain links TRBV5-3 to TRBJ2-3, with a tentative D call TRBD2 (5 bases). TRBV5-3 is identified as an open reading frame with a role that is uncertain. The CDR3 covers 17 residues. V dropped 0 bases and J dropped 0 bases, with 14 bases sitting between them. CDR3 sequence: CARSLELGKSSTDTQYF. The CDR3 DNA is TGTGCCAGAAGCTTGGAACTAGGCAAATCTAGCACAGATACGCAGTATTTT.

V is TRBV28 and J is TRBJ2-2, with TRBD2 identical over 15 bases. The J segment lost 8 bases and the V segment lost 3 bases, leaving 16 bases of the junction unmatched. Germline V CDR1 and CDR2: MDHEN, SYDVKM. The CDR3 spans 20 residues. The CDR3 DNA reads as TGTGCCAGCAGTTTGTTCGGGACTAGCGGGAGGCCCCATCAAGAGGGGGAGCTGTTTTTT. Amino acid sequence: CASSLFGTSGRPHQEGELFF.

This rearrangement joins TRBV7-2 to TRBJ2-3; D ambiguous. Germline values: CDR1 SGHTA, CDR2 FQGNSA. Trimming took 5 bases from V and 4 from J, leaving 7 bases between them. The CDR3 sequence is 12 residues long. CDR3 in DNA: TGTGCCAGCAGCCCTTTCTCAGATACGCAGTATTTT. This sequence encodes CASSPFSDTQYF.